This entry concerns a single TCR beta chain. Its antigen is not identified. This CDR3 has 18 amino acids. The ends lost 2 bases at V and 2 bases at J; junction bases unmatched: 8. Germline values: CDR1 SNHLY, CDR2 FYNNEI. The sample originates from a study of cytomegalovirus exposure and HLA in healthy donors. Broader study findings: According to a subsequent analysis, TCR clusters from the first cohort were inclined to appear together in the roughly 120 validation repertoires. Accounts indicate the classifier identified cytomegalovirus status with strong specificity and sensitivity.

Donors were drawn from the approximately 120-subject validation cohort, separate from the 666-subject first cohort. Assay: immunoSEQ multiplex PCR; the TCRdb copy retains only in-frame clones and omits some. Among over 55,000 clones listed, approximately 96% were seen once. The chain uses TRBV2 and TRBJ2-6, with TRBD2 identical over 8 bases. The clonotype was recovered from a young man in good health and CMV-seronegative. Sequenced: PBMCs. In DNA form, the CDR3 reads TGTGCCAGCAGTGAACGCGGGACTAGGATGGCTGGGGCCAACGTCCTGACTTTC. As protein: CASSERGTRMAGANVLTF.